Listed below are T cell receptor beta chains from one sample, sequenced in a study of neurological immune-mediated disorders. TCRdb re-called the 5' RACE reads with MiXCR, one entry per CDR3 protein. The sample has 81,000 or so distinct CDR3 sequences, about 12% seen once. The sample taken for sequencing was PBMCs. The receptors derive from a female donor with HTLV-1-associated myelopathy (HAM/TSP). Each CDR3 is given with its conserved first and last residue.

TRBJ2-2	TRBV5-1	CASSRTLAGGPTGELFF
TRBJ1-5	TRBV7-9	CASSRTGERQPQHF
TRBJ2-7	TRBV10-3	CAISEPGRGISYEQYF
TRBJ2-7	TRBV5-1	CASSLGTGGSYEQYF
TRBJ1-6	TRBV4-1	CASSQDSGGGWNSPLHF
TRBJ2-6	TRBV5-4	CASSLGAGRFPGANVLTF
TRBJ1-2	TRBV29-1	CSVGRGLHGYTF
TRBJ2-3	TRBV5-1	CASSFSGGSTDTQYF
TRBJ2-5	TRBV4-2	CASSHGQGVLETQYF
TRBJ2-6	TRBV28	CASSSEGTSGANVLTF
TRBJ2-1	TRBV28	CASSIVGTAINEQFF
TRBJ2-7	TRBV5-1	CASSSRGNSYEQYF
TRBJ2-1	TRBV2	CASSVVLGQVSAWYNEQFF
TRBJ2-4	TRBV5-1	CASSFYICSARGEGGNIQYF
TRBJ2-7	TRBV5-1	CASSPGQGKGEQYF
TRBJ2-7	TRBV7-8	CASRGVAYEQYF
TRBJ2-5	TRBV7-9	CASSSDREETQYF